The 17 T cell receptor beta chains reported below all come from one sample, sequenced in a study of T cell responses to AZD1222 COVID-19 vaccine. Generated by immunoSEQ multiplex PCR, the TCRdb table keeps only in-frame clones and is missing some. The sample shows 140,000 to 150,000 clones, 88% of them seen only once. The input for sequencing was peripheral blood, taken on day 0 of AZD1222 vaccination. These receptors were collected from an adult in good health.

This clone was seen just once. Here the CDR3 reads CASSGLGGATDTQYF. CDR3 DNA: TGTGCCAGCAGCGGACTCGGGGGGGCCACAGATACGCAGTATTTT. V usage is TRBV9 and J usage is TRBJ2-3; 8 bases match TRBD2. Germline trimming cut 3 bases from V and 2 bases from J; bases unmatched to any gene: 5. The CDR3 runs to 15 residues. Germline loops: CDR1 SGDLS, CDR2 YYNGEE.

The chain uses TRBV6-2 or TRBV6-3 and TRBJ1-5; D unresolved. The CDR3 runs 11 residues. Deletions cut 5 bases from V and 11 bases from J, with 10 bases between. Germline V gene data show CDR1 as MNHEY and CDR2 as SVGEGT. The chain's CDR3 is CASSNSPAQHF. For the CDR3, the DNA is TGTGCCAGCAGTAACAGCCCGGCCCAGCATTTT.

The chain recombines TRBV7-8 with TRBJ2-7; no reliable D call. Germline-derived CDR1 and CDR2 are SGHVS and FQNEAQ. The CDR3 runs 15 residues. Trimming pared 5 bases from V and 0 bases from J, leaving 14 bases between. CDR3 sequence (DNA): TGTGCCAGCAGCCCGCGACCCGGAAGCTCCTACGAGCAGTACTTC. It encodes CASSPRPGSSYEQYF.

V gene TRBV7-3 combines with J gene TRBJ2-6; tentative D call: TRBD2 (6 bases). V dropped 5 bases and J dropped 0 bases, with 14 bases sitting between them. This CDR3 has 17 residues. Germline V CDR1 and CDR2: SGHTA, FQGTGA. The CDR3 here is CASSGPGTVSGANVLTF. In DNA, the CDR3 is TGTGCCAGCAGCGGGCCAGGGACTGTCTCTGGGGCCAACGTCCTGACTTTC. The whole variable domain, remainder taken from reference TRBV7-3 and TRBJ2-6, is GAGVSQTPSNKVTEKGKYVELRCDPISGHTALYWYRQSLGQGPEFLIYFQGTGAADDSGLPNDRFFAVRPEGSVSTLKIQRTERGDSAVYLCASSGPGTVSGANVLTFGAGSRLTVL.

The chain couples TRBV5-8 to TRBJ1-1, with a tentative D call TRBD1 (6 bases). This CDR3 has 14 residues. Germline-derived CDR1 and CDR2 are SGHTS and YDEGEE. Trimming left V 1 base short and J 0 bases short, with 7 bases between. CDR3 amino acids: CASSLTGLNTEAFF. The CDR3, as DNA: TGTGCCAGCAGCTTGACAGGGTTGAACACTGAAGCTTTCTTT.

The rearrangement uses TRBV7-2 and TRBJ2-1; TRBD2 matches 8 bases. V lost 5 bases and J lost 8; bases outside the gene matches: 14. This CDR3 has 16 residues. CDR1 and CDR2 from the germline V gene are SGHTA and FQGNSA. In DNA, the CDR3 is TGTGCCAGCAGCCCTAGACGGGGGGGCCTCTGGGATGAGCAGTTCTTC. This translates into CASSPRRGGLWDEQFF.

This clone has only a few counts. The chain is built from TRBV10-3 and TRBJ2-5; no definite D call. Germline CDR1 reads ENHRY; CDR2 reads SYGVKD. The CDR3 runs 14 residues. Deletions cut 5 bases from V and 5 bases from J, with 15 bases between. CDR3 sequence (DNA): TGTGCCATCAGTCAGAGACTGCCCGCTGAGACCCAGTACTTC. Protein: CAISQRLPAETQYF.

DNA of the CDR3: TGTGCCAGCAGTCCGACTAGCTCCCGGGAGCTGTTTTTT. This sequence encodes CASSPTSSRELFF. This sequence joins TRBV6-2 or TRBV6-3 and TRBJ2-2; 7 bases match TRBD2. Per the germline V gene, CDR1 is MNHEY and CDR2 is SVGEGT. This CDR3 has 13 residues. J was trimmed by 9 bases and V by 5 bases; bases with no gene match: 6.

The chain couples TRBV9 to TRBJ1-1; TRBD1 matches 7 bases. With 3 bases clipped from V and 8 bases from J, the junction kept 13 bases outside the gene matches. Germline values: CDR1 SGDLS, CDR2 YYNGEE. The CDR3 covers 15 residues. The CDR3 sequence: CASSATTGASEEAFF. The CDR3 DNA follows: TGTGCCAGCAGCGCCACAACAGGGGCGTCGGAGGAAGCTTTCTTT.

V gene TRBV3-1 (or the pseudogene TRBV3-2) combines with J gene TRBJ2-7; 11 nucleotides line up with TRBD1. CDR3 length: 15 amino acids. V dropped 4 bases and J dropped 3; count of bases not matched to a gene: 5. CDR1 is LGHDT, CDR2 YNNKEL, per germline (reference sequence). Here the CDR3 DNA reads TGTGCCAGCAGCCTTTCCGGGACAGGGGGCTACGAGCAGTACTTC. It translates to CASSLSGTGGYEQYF.

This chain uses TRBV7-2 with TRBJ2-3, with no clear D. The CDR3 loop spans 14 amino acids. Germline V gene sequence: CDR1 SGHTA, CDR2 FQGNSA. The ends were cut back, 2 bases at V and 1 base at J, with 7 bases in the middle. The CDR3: CASSLRRGTDTQYF. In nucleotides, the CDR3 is TGTGCCAGCAGCTTACGTCGCGGCACAGATACGCAGTATTTT. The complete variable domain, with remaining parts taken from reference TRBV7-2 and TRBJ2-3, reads GAGVSQSPSNKVTEKGKDVELRCDPISGHTALYWYRQSLGQGLEFLIYFQGNSAPDKSGLPSDRFSAERTGGSVSTLTIQRTQQEDSAVYLCASSLRRGTDTQYFGPGTRLTVL.

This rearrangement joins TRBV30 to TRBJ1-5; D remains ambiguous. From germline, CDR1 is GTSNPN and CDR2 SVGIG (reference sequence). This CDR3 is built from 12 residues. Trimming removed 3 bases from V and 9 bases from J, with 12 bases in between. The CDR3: CAWSIPPRPQHF. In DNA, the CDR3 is TGTGCCTGGAGCATTCCCCCTCGGCCCCAGCATTTT.

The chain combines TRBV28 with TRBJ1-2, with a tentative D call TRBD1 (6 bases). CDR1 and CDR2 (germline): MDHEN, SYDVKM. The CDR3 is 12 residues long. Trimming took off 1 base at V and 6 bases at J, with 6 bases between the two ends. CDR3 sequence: CASSLSGDGYTF. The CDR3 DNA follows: TGTGCCAGCAGTTTATCAGGGGATGGCTACACCTTC.

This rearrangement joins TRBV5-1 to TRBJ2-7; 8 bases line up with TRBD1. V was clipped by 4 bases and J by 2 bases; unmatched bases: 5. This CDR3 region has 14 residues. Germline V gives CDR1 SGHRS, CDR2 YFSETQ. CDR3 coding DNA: TGCGCCAGCAGCACCGGACAGGGAGCCTACGAGCAGTACTTC. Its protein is CASSTGQGAYEQYF.

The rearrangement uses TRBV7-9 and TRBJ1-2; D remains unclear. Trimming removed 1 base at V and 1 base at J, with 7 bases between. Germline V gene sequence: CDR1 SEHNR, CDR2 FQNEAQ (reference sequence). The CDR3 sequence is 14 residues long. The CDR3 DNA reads TGTGCCAGCAGCTTAGATACTTTTAACTATGGCTACACCTTC. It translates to CASSLDTFNYGYTF.

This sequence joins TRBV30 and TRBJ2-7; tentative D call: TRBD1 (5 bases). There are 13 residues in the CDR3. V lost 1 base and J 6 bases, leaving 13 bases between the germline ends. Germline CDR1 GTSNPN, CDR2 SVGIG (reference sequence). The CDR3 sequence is CAWSGTPQGEQYF. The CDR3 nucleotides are TGTGCCTGGAGTGGGACCCCCCAGGGCGAGCAGTACTTC. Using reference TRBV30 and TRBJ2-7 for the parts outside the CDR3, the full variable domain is SQTIHQWPATLVQPVGSPLSLECTVEGTSNPNLYWYRQAAGRGLQLLFYSVGIGQISSEVPQNLSASRPQDRQFILSSKKLLLSDSGFYLCAWSGTPQGEQYFGPGTRLTVT.

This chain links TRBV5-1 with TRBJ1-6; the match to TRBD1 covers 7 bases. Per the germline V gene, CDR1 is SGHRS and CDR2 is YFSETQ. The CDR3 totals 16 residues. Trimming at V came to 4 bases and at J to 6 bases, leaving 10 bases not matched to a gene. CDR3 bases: TGCGCCAGCAGCGAAAACAACAGGGGCCTTAATTCACCCCTCCACTTT. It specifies CASSENNRGLNSPLHF. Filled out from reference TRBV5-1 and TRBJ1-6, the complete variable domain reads KAGVTQTPRYLIKTRGQQVTLSCSPISGHRSVSWYQQTPGQGLQFLFEYFSETQRNKGNFPGRFSGRQFSNSRSEMNVSTLELGDSALYLCASSENNRGLNSPLHFGNGTRLTVT.